A selection of T cell receptor beta chains follows, all from one sample in a study of blood T cell repertoires in COVID-19. Produced via immunoSEQ multiplex PCR; TCRdb's table is partial and in-frame only. The table has 200,000 or so clones, 75% to 90% seen once. The sample consisted of PBMCs or T cells enriched from blood (not recorded which). All receptors come from a woman in her forties with acute COVID-19. Each CDR3 is given with its conserved first and last residue. Each record gives: CDR3 length, J gene, V gene, D gene, clone size, CDR3 protein, CDR3 DNA. A D gene is named only where the DNA matches it firmly. Some rows have no size entry. The others give once, few or many, or a class for an expanded clone.

cdr3_length: 14
j_call: TRBJ1-4
v_call: TRBV5-4
d_call: TRBD1
clone_size: .
cdr3_aa: CASSWEGQGEKLFF
cdr3_nt: TGTGCCAGCAGCTGGGAGGGACAGGGGGAAAAACTGTTTTTT

cdr3_length: 11
j_call: TRBJ1-2
v_call: TRBV7-9
d_call: .
clone_size: .
cdr3_aa: CASSPTVGYTF
cdr3_nt: TGTGCCAGCAGCCCGACAGTTGGCTACACCTTC

cdr3_length: 14
j_call: TRBJ1-2
v_call: TRBV7-9
d_call: .
clone_size: .
cdr3_aa: CASSLEQGVYGYTF
cdr3_nt: TGTGCCAGCAGCTTAGAACAGGGTGTCTATGGCTACACCTTC

cdr3_length: 11
j_call: TRBJ1-6
v_call: TRBV25-1
d_call: .
clone_size: .
cdr3_aa: CASSAFLGLHF
cdr3_nt: TGTGCCAGCAGTGCCTTCCTAGGCCTCCACTTT

cdr3_length: 15
j_call: TRBJ2-5
v_call: TRBV7-3
d_call: TRBD2
clone_size: .
cdr3_aa: CASSPSGGAGKTQYF
cdr3_nt: TGTGCCAGCAGCCCAAGCGGGGGGGCCGGAAAGACCCAGTACTTC

cdr3_length: 15
j_call: TRBJ1-2
v_call: TRBV6-5
d_call: .
clone_size: .
cdr3_aa: CASSYGQRALGGYTF
cdr3_nt: TGTGCCAGCAGCTATGGACAGAGGGCCTTGGGTGGCTACACCTTC

cdr3_length: 13
j_call: TRBJ1-1
v_call: TRBV20-1
d_call: .
clone_size: .
cdr3_aa: CSASGGLNTEAFF
cdr3_nt: TGCAGTGCTAGTGGTGGCCTGAACACTGAAGCTTTCTTT

cdr3_length: 15
j_call: TRBJ2-3
v_call: TRBV2
d_call: TRBD2
clone_size: .
cdr3_aa: CASGGEGGDTDTQYF
cdr3_nt: TGTGCCAGCGGGGGGGAGGGCGGAGACACAGATACGCAGTATTTT

cdr3_length: 17
j_call: TRBJ1-6
v_call: TRBV27
d_call: TRBD1
clone_size: .
cdr3_aa: CASSLRGLARRNSPLHF
cdr3_nt: TGTGCCAGCAGCCTGAGGGGGCTGGCGCGTCGGAATTCACCCCTCCACTTT

cdr3_length: 15
j_call: TRBJ1-1
v_call: TRBV2
d_call: .
clone_size: .
cdr3_aa: CASRKDSEMNTEAFF
cdr3_nt: TGTGCCAGCAGAAAGGACAGTGAAATGAACACTGAAGCTTTCTTT

cdr3_length: 16
j_call: TRBJ2-2
v_call: TRBV7-3
d_call: TRBD2
clone_size: .
cdr3_aa: CASSWILRGATGELFF
cdr3_nt: TGTGCCAGCAGCTGGATACTGCGGGGGGCCACCGGGGAGCTGTTTTTT

cdr3_length: 16
j_call: TRBJ2-1
v_call: TRBV14
d_call: TRBD2
clone_size: few
cdr3_aa: CASSQEKGAGLDEQFF
cdr3_nt: TGTGCCAGCAGCCAAGAGAAGGGAGCGGGGCTGGATGAGCAGTTCTTC

cdr3_length: 14
j_call: TRBJ2-5
v_call: TRBV5-1
d_call: .
clone_size: .
cdr3_aa: CASSLVAGKETQYF
cdr3_nt: TGCGCCAGCAGCTTGGTCGCAGGAAAAGAGACCCAGTACTTC

cdr3_length: 13
j_call: TRBJ1-6
v_call: TRBV7-9
d_call: .
clone_size: .
cdr3_aa: CASSSSRNSPLHF
cdr3_nt: TGTGCCAGCAGCTCCTCGAGGAATTCACCCCTCCACTTT

cdr3_length: 15
j_call: TRBJ2-3
v_call: TRBV20-1
d_call: .
clone_size: .
cdr3_aa: CSASGTPQGTDTQYF
cdr3_nt: TGCAGTGCTAGTGGGACACCCCAAGGCACAGATACGCAGTATTTT

cdr3_length: 13
j_call: TRBJ1-1
v_call: TRBV5-1
d_call: .
clone_size: once
cdr3_aa: CASSPLTDTEAFF
cdr3_nt: TGCGCCAGCAGCCCGCTTACAGACACTGAAGCTTTCTTT

cdr3_length: 13
j_call: TRBJ2-5
v_call: TRBV7-6
d_call: .
clone_size: .
cdr3_aa: CASSLSGAETQYF
cdr3_nt: TGTGCCAGCAGCTTATCAGGGGCAGAGACCCAGTACTTC

cdr3_length: 15
j_call: TRBJ1-6
v_call: TRBV9
d_call: .
clone_size: .
cdr3_aa: CASSVVPGGNSPLHF
cdr3_nt: TGTGCCAGCAGCGTAGTCCCGGGTGGGAATTCACCCCTCCACTTT

cdr3_length: 15
j_call: TRBJ2-1
v_call: TRBV11-2
d_call: .
clone_size: once
cdr3_aa: CASRGVLGTYNEQFF
cdr3_nt: TGTGCCAGCAGGGGAGTTCTCGGGACTTACAATGAGCAGTTCTTC

cdr3_length: 14
j_call: TRBJ2-2
v_call: TRBV18
d_call: .
clone_size: .
cdr3_aa: CASAADQSIGELFF
cdr3_nt: TGTGCCAGTGCCGCAGATCAATCAATCGGGGAGCTGTTTTTT

cdr3_length: 16
j_call: TRBJ2-7
v_call: TRBV19
d_call: TRBD2
clone_size: .
cdr3_aa: CASSIGQTSGGYEQYF
cdr3_nt: TGTGCCAGTAGTATAGGGCAGACTAGCGGGGGCTACGAGCAGTACTTC

cdr3_length: 14
j_call: TRBJ2-1
v_call: TRBV6-6
d_call: TRBD2
clone_size: .
cdr3_aa: CASSGLAGGREQFF
cdr3_nt: TGTGCCAGCAGTGGACTAGCGGGGGGGCGCGAGCAGTTCTTC

cdr3_length: 16
j_call: TRBJ1-1
v_call: TRBV14
d_call: .
clone_size: .
cdr3_aa: CASSQGKDLRNTEAFF
cdr3_nt: TGTGCCAGCAGCCAAGGGAAGGACTTGAGGAACACTGAAGCTTTCTTT

cdr3_length: 15
j_call: TRBJ2-2
v_call: TRBV2
d_call: TRBD1
clone_size: once
cdr3_aa: CASSGQGLNTGELFF
cdr3_nt: TGTGCCAGCAGTGGACAGGGTCTGAACACCGGGGAGCTGTTTTTT

cdr3_length: 15
j_call: TRBJ1-5
v_call: TRBV30
d_call: TRBD1
clone_size: .
cdr3_aa: CAWSTRQGTDQPQHF
cdr3_nt: TGTGCCTGGAGTACCCGACAGGGGACGGATCAGCCCCAGCATTTT

cdr3_length: 14
j_call: TRBJ1-6
v_call: TRBV11-3
d_call: .
clone_size: .
cdr3_aa: CASSPGWDNSPLHF
cdr3_nt: TGTGCCAGCAGCCCCGGGTGGGATAATTCACCCCTCCACTTT

cdr3_length: 14
j_call: TRBJ1-2
v_call: TRBV23-1
d_call: TRBD1
clone_size: .
cdr3_aa: CANSLPGGNYGYTF
cdr3_nt: TGCGCCAACTCTCTCCCAGGGGGAAACTATGGCTACACCTTC

cdr3_length: 13
j_call: TRBJ1-2
v_call: TRBV5-5
d_call: .
clone_size: .
cdr3_aa: CASSGSISYGYTF
cdr3_nt: TGTGCCAGCAGCGGCAGTATCTCCTATGGCTACACCTTC

cdr3_length: 13
j_call: TRBJ2-7
v_call: TRBV7-9
d_call: .
clone_size: .
cdr3_aa: CASSLSSSSEQYF
cdr3_nt: TGTGCCAGCAGCTTATCGTCTAGCTCCGAGCAGTACTTC

cdr3_length: 15
j_call: TRBJ1-1
v_call: TRBV5-1
d_call: TRBD1
clone_size: .
cdr3_aa: CASSLDGQGGTEAFF
cdr3_nt: TGCGCCAGCAGCTTGGATGGACAGGGGGGCACTGAAGCTTTCTTT

cdr3_length: 13
j_call: TRBJ1-1
v_call: TRBV7-8
d_call: .
clone_size: .
cdr3_aa: CASSWGGDTEAFF
cdr3_nt: TGTGCCAGCAGCTGGGGGGGGGATACTGAAGCTTTCTTT

cdr3_length: 14
j_call: TRBJ2-1
v_call: TRBV18
d_call: TRBD1
clone_size: .
cdr3_aa: CASSPRTGGHEQFF
cdr3_nt: TGTGCCAGCTCACCAAGGACAGGGGGTCATGAGCAGTTCTTC

cdr3_length: 17
j_call: TRBJ1-5
v_call: TRBV2
d_call: .
clone_size: .
cdr3_aa: CASSEFQGLGSNQPQHF
cdr3_nt: TGTGCCAGCAGTGAATTTCAGGGCCTTGGATCCAATCAGCCCCAGCATTTT

cdr3_length: 16
j_call: TRBJ1-2
v_call: TRBV15
d_call: .
clone_size: once
cdr3_aa: CATSRDRAGLDYGYTF
cdr3_nt: TGTGCCACCAGCAGAGATAGAGCAGGGCTTGACTATGGCTACACCTTC

cdr3_length: 13
j_call: TRBJ1-5
v_call: TRBV3-1/TRBV3-2
d_call: .
clone_size: .
cdr3_aa: CASSQDPYQPQHF
cdr3_nt: TGTGCCAGCAGCCAAGATCCGTATCAGCCCCAGCATTTT

cdr3_length: 17
j_call: TRBJ2-7
v_call: TRBV5-4
d_call: TRBD1
clone_size: few
cdr3_aa: CASSLPTTGGAGYEQYF
cdr3_nt: TGTGCCAGCAGCTTACCAACGACAGGGGGCGCTGGATACGAGCAGTACTTC

cdr3_length: 15
j_call: TRBJ1-2
v_call: TRBV13
d_call: TRBD1
clone_size: .
cdr3_aa: CASSSRQGRNYGYTF
cdr3_nt: TGTGCCAGCAGCTCAAGACAGGGACGTAACTATGGCTACACCTTC

cdr3_length: 14
j_call: TRBJ2-1
v_call: TRBV27
d_call: .
clone_size: .
cdr3_aa: CASSPRDLYNEQFF
cdr3_nt: TGTGCCAGCAGTCCGAGGGACTTGTACAATGAGCAGTTCTTC

cdr3_length: 15
j_call: TRBJ2-7
v_call: TRBV27
d_call: TRBD2
clone_size: .
cdr3_aa: CASRKPGTSGEEQYF
cdr3_nt: TGTGCCAGCAGAAAACCCGGGACTAGCGGGGAGGAGCAGTACTTC

cdr3_length: 12
j_call: TRBJ1-2
v_call: TRBV7-2
d_call: .
clone_size: .
cdr3_aa: CASSPLHYGYTF
cdr3_nt: TGTGCCAGCAGCCCCCTCCACTATGGCTACACCTTC

cdr3_length: 17
j_call: TRBJ2-1
v_call: TRBV30
d_call: TRBD2
clone_size: .
cdr3_aa: CAWSVLSLAGGLVEQFF
cdr3_nt: TGTGCCTGGAGTGTTCTCTCACTAGCGGGGGGGCTAGTTGAGCAGTTCTTC

cdr3_length: 14
j_call: TRBJ1-5
v_call: TRBV2
d_call: .
clone_size: .
cdr3_aa: CASGTGTRGQPQHF
cdr3_nt: TGTGCCAGCGGGACGGGGACGCGGGGTCAGCCCCAGCATTTT

cdr3_length: 14
j_call: TRBJ1-1
v_call: TRBV5-6
d_call: .
clone_size: .
cdr3_aa: CASSAGPLGTEAFF
cdr3_nt: TGTGCCAGCAGCGCGGGACCCCTGGGCACTGAAGCTTTCTTT

cdr3_length: 16
j_call: TRBJ1-2
v_call: TRBV4-1
d_call: .
clone_size: .
cdr3_aa: CASSQGPSGANYGYTF
cdr3_nt: TGCGCCAGCAGCCAAGGACCCAGCGGAGCTAACTATGGCTACACCTTC

cdr3_length: 19
j_call: TRBJ2-6
v_call: TRBV15
d_call: TRBD1
clone_size: .
cdr3_aa: CATSRAGQGFASGANVLTF
cdr3_nt: TGTGCCACCAGCAGAGCCGGACAGGGATTTGCTTCTGGGGCCAACGTCCTGACTTTC

cdr3_length: 15
j_call: TRBJ1-1
v_call: TRBV6-1
d_call: .
clone_size: once
cdr3_aa: CASSEYGAMNTEAFF
cdr3_nt: TGTGCCAGCAGTGAGTATGGAGCCATGAACACTGAAGCTTTCTTT

cdr3_length: 14
j_call: TRBJ1-2
v_call: TRBV7-3
d_call: .
clone_size: .
cdr3_aa: CASSLTAGARGYTF
cdr3_nt: TGTGCCAGCAGCTTAACCGCGGGGGCGAGGGGCTACACCTTC

cdr3_length: 13
j_call: TRBJ2-1
v_call: TRBV20-1
d_call: .
clone_size: .
cdr3_aa: CSASGADSAEQFF
cdr3_nt: TGCAGTGCTAGTGGAGCGGACTCCGCTGAGCAGTTCTTC

cdr3_length: 15
j_call: TRBJ1-1
v_call: TRBV29-1
d_call: TRBD1
clone_size: .
cdr3_aa: CSVHVPGQENTEAFF
cdr3_nt: TGCAGCGTCCACGTACCGGGACAGGAGAACACTGAAGCTTTCTTT

cdr3_length: 14
j_call: TRBJ1-2
v_call: TRBV2
d_call: TRBD1
clone_size: .
cdr3_aa: CASRDRFNSYGYTF
cdr3_nt: TGTGCCAGCAGGGACAGGTTTAATAGCTATGGCTACACCTTC

cdr3_length: 17
j_call: TRBJ1-4
v_call: TRBV4-3
d_call: .
clone_size: .
cdr3_aa: CASSQDLPATRNEKLFF
cdr3_nt: TGCGCCAGCAGCCAAGATCTCCCCGCGACGCGGAATGAAAAACTGTTTTTT

cdr3_length: 14
j_call: TRBJ1-2
v_call: TRBV7-2
d_call: .
clone_size: .
cdr3_aa: CASSLDSSNYGYTF
cdr3_nt: TGTGCCAGCAGCTTAGACAGCTCTAACTATGGCTACACCTTC

cdr3_length: 13
j_call: TRBJ2-6
v_call: TRBV29-1
d_call: .
clone_size: many
cdr3_aa: CSVLYSGANVLTF
cdr3_nt: TGCAGCGTTCTCTACTCTGGGGCCAACGTCCTGACTTTC

cdr3_length: 16
j_call: TRBJ1-2
v_call: TRBV27
d_call: .
clone_size: .
cdr3_aa: CASSFDSNPGNYGYTF
cdr3_nt: TGTGCCAGCAGTTTCGATTCAAACCCAGGGAACTATGGCTACACCTTC

cdr3_length: 15
j_call: TRBJ1-2
v_call: TRBV11-2
d_call: TRBD1
clone_size: .
cdr3_aa: CASSPGTGTYYGYTF
cdr3_nt: TGTGCCAGCAGCCCAGGGACAGGGACATACTATGGCTACACCTTC

cdr3_length: 12
j_call: TRBJ1-2
v_call: TRBV6-5
d_call: .
clone_size: once
cdr3_aa: CASRMTDYGYTF
cdr3_nt: TGTGCCAGCAGGATGACAGACTATGGCTACACCTTC